One sample yielded the 21 T cell receptor beta chains listed below, sequenced in a study of OX40 agonist ivuxolimab in advanced cancers. Data came from immunoSEQ multiplex PCR; TCRdb stores just in-frame clones and leaves some out. The sample includes under 85,000 clones, about nine tenths of them seen just once. The material was CD4+ or CD8+ T cells sorted from blood, obtained in a trial of the OX40 agonist ivuxolimab. These receptors were obtained from an adult with an advanced solid tumor such as melanoma, head and neck, liver or kidney cancer.

This clone is a singleton in its sample. The chain joins TRBV12-5 to TRBJ2-2; D call uncertain. Germline assignment: CDR1 LGHNT and CDR2 FRNRAP. The CDR3 has 13 amino acids. Trimming removed 6 bases from V and 6 bases from J, with 11 bases in between. The CDR3 loop reads CASGSLVPGELFF. The CDR3 DNA reads TGTGCTAGTGGCTCCCTAGTCCCCGGGGAGCTGTTTTTT. The complete variable domain, with remaining parts taken from reference TRBV12-5 and TRBJ2-2, reads DARVTQTPRHKVTEMGQEVTMRCQPILGHNTVFWYRQTMMQGLELLAYFRNRAPLDDSGMPKDRFSAEMPDATLATLKIQPSEPRDSAVYFCASGSLVPGELFFGEGSRLTVL.

The J gene is TRBJ2-1, the V gene TRBV28; 10 nucleotides agree with TRBD1. V was pared by 6 bases and J by 12 bases, with 11 bases of the junction left unmatched. Looked up from germline, CDR1 is MDHEN and CDR2 is SYDVKM. This CDR3 region has 14 residues. CDR3 amino acids: CASRRPTGGRWQFF. As DNA, the CDR3 is TGTGCCAGCAGACGACCGACAGGGGGCCGGTGGCAGTTCTTC.

The chain is built from TRBV10-2 and TRBJ2-5; D not resolved. Germline CDR1 reads WSHSY; CDR2 reads SAAADI. With 2 bases removed from V and 2 bases from J, the gap between germline ends came to 6 bases. This CDR3 has 13 residues. CDR3: CASSEVGQETQYF. CDR3 bases: TGCGCCAGCAGTGAGGTGGGTCAAGAGACCCAGTACTTC.

The chain is built from TRBV11-2 and TRBJ2-4; maybe TRBD2 (6 bases). The CDR3 has 16 residues. The germline V gene encodes CDR1 SGHAT and CDR2 FQNNGV. The V and J ends lost 3 bases and 1 base respectively, with 13 bases between them. CDR3 region: CASSFGAGRAKNIQYF. CDR3 in DNA: TGTGCCAGCAGCTTCGGGGCAGGGAGGGCCAAAAACATTCAGTACTTC.

The chain combines TRBV28 with TRBJ2-1; 9 nucleotides line up with TRBD1. The V and J ends lost 2 bases and 7 bases, in that order; junction bases with no gene match: 9. Germline CDR1 and CDR2: MDHEN and SYDVKM. CDR3 length: 16 amino acids. CDR3: CASSLKPGQGRNEQFF. The DNA for the CDR3 is TGTGCCAGCAGTTTAAAGCCGGGACAGGGACGAAATGAGCAGTTCTTC. Full variable domain (remainder filled in from reference TRBV28 and TRBJ2-1): DVKVTQSSRYLVKRTGEKVFLECVQDMDHENMFWYRQDPGLGLRLIYFSYDVKMKEKGDIPEGYSVSREKKERFSLILESASTNQTSMYLCASSLKPGQGRNEQFFGPGTRLTVL.

The chain is built from TRBV6-1 and TRBJ2-1; a possible D gene is TRBD2 (5 bases). Germline V gene data show CDR1 as MNHNS and CDR2 as SASEGT. V shed 6 bases and J shed 4 bases, with 16 bases lying between them. The CDR3 consists of 15 residues. The CDR3 DNA sequence: TGTGCCAGCAGGGAACCGGGAAGTCCTTACAATGAGCAGTTCTTC. Amino acids: CASREPGSPYNEQFF.

The V and J genes are TRBV27 and TRBJ2-1; TRBD2 matches at 9 bases. CDR1 and CDR2 from the germline V gene are MNHEY and SMNVEV (reference sequence). V gave up 6 bases and J gave up 9 bases; unmatched junction bases: 6. The CDR3 is made up of 13 amino acids. The CDR3 DNA is TGTGCCAGCAGGGCGGGAGGGGTCCCTGAGCAGTTCTTC. It yields the protein CASRAGGVPEQFF.

The chain carries TRBV29-1 and TRBJ2-7; D gene unclear. This CDR3 comprises 13 residues. Trimming removed 5 bases at V and 2 bases at J, with 13 bases between. CDR1 and CDR2 (germline): SQVTM, ANQGSEA. In DNA, the CDR3 is TGCAGCGTTTGGGTGGGCCAAGCCTACGAGCAGTACTTC. Encoded protein: CSVWVGQAYEQYF.

The chain joins TRBV11-1 to TRBJ2-1; perhaps TRBD1 as D (5 bases). The length of the CDR3 is 16 residues. Germline V gene sequence: CDR1 SGHAT, CDR2 FQDESV (reference sequence). The V gene lost 2 bases and the J gene lost 2 bases, with 13 bases spanning the gap. This chain's CDR3 is CASSLLAAGTYNEQFF. CDR3 nucleotides: TGTGCCAGCAGCTTATTGGCGGCAGGGACCTACAATGAGCAGTTCTTC.

The V call is TRBV28, the J call TRBJ1-1, with D unclear. Trimming pared 3 bases from V and 1 base from J, leaving 18 bases between. Germline V lookup: CDR1 MDHEN, CDR2 SYDVKM. This CDR3 comprises 17 residues. CDR3 DNA sequence: TGTGCCAGCAGTTTTTTTAGACTGAGACGGGCGAACACTGAAGCTTTCTTT. Translation gives CASSFFRLRRANTEAFF.

This chain joins TRBV7-2 and TRBJ2-5; TRBD1 matches at 7 bases. With 5 bases clipped from V and 4 bases from J, the junction kept 10 bases outside the gene matches. Germline V CDR1 and CDR2: SGHTA, FQGNSA. This CDR3 is 15 amino acids long. CDR3 sequence: CASSPDRVTGETQYF. The CDR3 coding sequence is TGTGCCAGCAGCCCCGACAGGGTTACGGGAGAGACCCAGTACTTC.

The chain carries TRBV2 and TRBJ1-6; TRBD1 aligns across 7 bases. The CDR3 is 13 residues long. J was trimmed by 6 bases and V by 4 bases; bases with no gene match: 0. Germline CDR1 reads SNHLY; CDR2 reads FYNNEI. CDR3 bases: TGTGCCAGCAGTGCAGGGGGTAATTCACCCCTCCACTTT. Translated, it gives CASSAGGNSPLHF.

The chain carries TRBV6-1 and TRBJ1-2, with D unclear. Germline V gene data show CDR1 as MNHNS and CDR2 as SASEGT. V was pared by 7 bases and J by 4 bases, with 19 bases between. This CDR3 has 15 amino acids. The CDR3 spells CASTSIPGTFYGYTF. CDR3 bases: TGTGCCAGCACCTCAATCCCGGGAACCTTCTATGGCTACACCTTC.

The genes are TRBV11-2 and TRBJ2-3; D is unclear. Trimming removed 5 bases at V and 2 bases at J, with 11 bases between. Germline assignment: CDR1 SGHAT and CDR2 FQNNGV. CDR3 size: 14 residues. The CDR3 loop is CASSQRSSTDTQYF. The CDR3 DNA is TGTGCCAGCAGCCAACGGTCTTCCACAGATACGCAGTATTTT.

The rearrangement links TRBV7-8 to TRBJ1-5, with D hard to call. The V and J ends lost 1 base and 0 bases respectively, with 13 bases between them. The length of the CDR3 is 17 residues. From germline, CDR1 is SGHVS and CDR2 FQNEAQ. CDR3 sequence reads: CASSLGPRGFSNQPQHF. The DNA of the CDR3 is TGTGCCAGCAGCTTAGGGCCACGGGGTTTTAGCAATCAGCCCCAGCATTTT.

This clone was counted a few times. The chain recombines TRBV27 with TRBJ1-5; 10 bases line up with TRBD1. CDR1 and CDR2 from the germline V gene are MNHEY and SMNVEV (reference sequence). This CDR3 region has 17 residues. Trimming took 8 bases from V and 6 from J; bases not matched to a gene: 16. CDR3 region: CASSRDRGYGLGQPQHF. The DNA of the CDR3 is TGTGCCAGCTCCCGGGACAGGGGTTATGGCCTTGGTCAGCCCCAGCATTTT.

The chain recombines TRBV4-1 with TRBJ2-3, with D possibly matching TRBD2 (6 bases). This CDR3 spans 13 amino acids. The germline V gene encodes CDR1 MGHRA and CDR2 YSYEKL. V shed 0 bases and J shed 10 bases, with 11 bases lying between them. DNA for the CDR3: TGCGCCAGCAGCCAAGATGTCGGAGGGGCGCAGTATTTT. Translating gives CASSQDVGGAQYF.

The chain combines TRBV4-2 with TRBJ2-5, with 7 bases matching TRBD1. Germline V gene data show CDR1 as LGHNA and CDR2 as YNFKEQ. CDR3 length: 14 amino acids. J was trimmed by 1 base and V by 3 bases; bases with no gene match: 2. The CDR3 DNA follows: TGTGCCAGCAGCCACAGGACAGGCCAAGAGACCCAGTACTTC. Protein product: CASSHRTGQETQYF.

The chain combines TRBV27 with TRBJ2-1, with 8 positions matching TRBD2. The junction had 17 bases not matched to a gene; V was cut back by 4 bases and J by 9 bases. Germline lookup yields CDR1 MNHEY and CDR2 SMNVEV (reference sequence). This CDR3 spans 17 amino acids. CDR3 sequence: CASSSVTRVSGGGEQFF. The CDR3 DNA is TGTGCCAGCAGTTCCGTAACCCGCGTATCGGGAGGGGGTGAGCAGTTCTTC.

The V and J genes are TRBV18 and TRBJ2-1; a possible D gene is TRBD1 (6 bases). This CDR3 is built from 13 residues. Trimming removed 3 bases at V and 7 bases at J, with 10 bases between. Looked up from germline, CDR1 is KGHSH and CDR2 is LQKENI. CDR3 sequence reads: CASSPRQENEQFF. Written as DNA, the CDR3 is TGTGCCAGCTCACCGCGACAGGAGAATGAGCAGTTCTTC. Full variable domain (rest looked up from reference TRBV18 and TRBJ2-1): NAGVMQNPRHLVRRRGQEARLRCSPMKGHSHVYWYRQLPEEGLKFMVYLQKENIIDESGMPKERFSAEFPKEGPSILRIQQVVRGDSAAYFCASSPRQENEQFFGPGTRLTVL.

This clone showed up just a few times. The chain couples TRBV5-6 to TRBJ2-3, with 8 bases aligning to TRBD2. The V and J ends lost 4 bases and 3 bases, in that order; junction bases with no gene match: 10. Germline V lookup: CDR1 SGHDT, CDR2 YYEEEE. There are 16 residues in the CDR3. The CDR3 nucleotides are TGTGCCAGCAGCCCCAGACTAGCGTTTCTAACAGATACGCAGTATTTT. It is translated as CASSPRLAFLTDTQYF.